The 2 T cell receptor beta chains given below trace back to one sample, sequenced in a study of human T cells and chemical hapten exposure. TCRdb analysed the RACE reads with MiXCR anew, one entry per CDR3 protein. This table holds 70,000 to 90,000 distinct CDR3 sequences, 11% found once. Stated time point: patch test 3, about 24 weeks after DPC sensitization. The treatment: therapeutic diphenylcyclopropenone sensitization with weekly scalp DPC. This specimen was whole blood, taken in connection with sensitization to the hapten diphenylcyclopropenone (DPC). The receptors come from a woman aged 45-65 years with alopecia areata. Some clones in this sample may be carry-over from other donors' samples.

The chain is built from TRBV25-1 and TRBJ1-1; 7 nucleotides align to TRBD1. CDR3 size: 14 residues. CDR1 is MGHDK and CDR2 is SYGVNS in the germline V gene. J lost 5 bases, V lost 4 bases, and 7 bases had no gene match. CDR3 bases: TGTGCCAGCAGTGGACAGGGAGGAAAAACTGAAGCTTTCTTT. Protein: CASSGQGGKTEAFF.

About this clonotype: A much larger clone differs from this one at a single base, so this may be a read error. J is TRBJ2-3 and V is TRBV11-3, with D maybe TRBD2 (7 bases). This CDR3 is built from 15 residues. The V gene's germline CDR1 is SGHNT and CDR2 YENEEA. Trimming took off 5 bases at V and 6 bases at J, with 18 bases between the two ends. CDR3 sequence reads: CASSRHRGAGDTQYF. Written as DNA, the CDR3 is TGTGCCAGCAGCCGCCACCGGGGGGCAGGGGATACGCAGTATTTT.